Listed here are 17 T cell receptor beta chains from one sample, sequenced in a study of cytomegalovirus exposure and HLA in healthy donors. Use of 60 Vbeta and 13 Jbeta primers characterized the PCR. Using immunoSEQ multiplex PCR, the repertoire was profiled, and TCRdb retains in-frame clones only, with some absent. This table has roughly 200,000 clones, around 80% appearing once. The source material was PBMCs. These receptors were obtained from a woman aged 40-49 years in good health and CMV-seronegative.

V and J are TRBV4-3 and TRBJ2-1; D is possibly TRBD1 (6 bases). The CDR3 has 14 residues. V was shortened by 1 base and J by 9 bases, with 13 bases between the two germline ends. CDR1 is LGHNA and CDR2 is YSLEER in the germline V gene. The CDR3: CASSQARTVREQFF. The CDR3 DNA sequence: TGCGCCAGCAGCCAAGCCCGGACAGTTCGTGAGCAGTTCTTC.

In the case of this clone: At one of its ends the junction is not consistent with the germline gene, which may arise from a read error. The rearrangement uses TRBV7-7 and TRBJ2-2, with TRBD1 as a possible D gene (5 bases). The CDR3 loop spans 17 amino acids. Germline CDR1 SSHAT, CDR2 FNYEAQ (reference sequence). The CDR3 nucleotides read TGTGCTAGCAGCAAAGGAAGGTTCCAGGGCGTCGGCGGGGAGCTGTTTTTT. This encodes CASSKGRFQGVGGELFF.

The chain employs TRBV19 and TRBJ2-1; 9 bases are a match to TRBD1. The CDR3 covers 15 residues. Germline loops: CDR1 LNHDA, CDR2 SQIVND (reference sequence). Germline trimming cut 7 bases from V and 8 bases from J; bases unmatched to any gene: 12. For the CDR3, the DNA is TGTGCCAGTACCTACGCTCCGGGACAGGGCTATGAGCAGTTCTTC. Its translation is CASTYAPGQGYEQFF.

This clone appeared once. This chain joins TRBV6-6 and TRBJ2-7; weak D call: TRBD1 (6 bases). The CDR3 totals 15 residues. From germline, CDR1 is MNHNY and CDR2 SVGAGI (reference sequence). V was shortened by 6 bases and J by 6 bases, with 21 bases between the two germline ends. The CDR3 sequence is CASSRQMQGLGEQYF. CDR3 coding DNA: TGTGCCAGCAGCCGCCAGATGCAGGGGCTTGGCGAGCAGTACTTC.

The rearrangement joins TRBV5-1 to TRBJ1-4; D may be TRBD1 (6 bases). CDR1 is SGHRS and CDR2 is YFSETQ in the germline V gene. V lost 1 base to trimming and J lost 7 bases, with 20 bases between them. This CDR3 contains 17 residues. The CDR3 sequence: CASSLTVFGGDIEKLFF. CDR3 nucleotides: TGCGCCAGCAGCTTGACGGTTTTTGGGGGCGACATTGAAAAACTGTTTTTT.

The V gene is TRBV6-5, the J gene TRBJ2-3; D ambiguous. CDR1 is MNHEY, CDR2 SVGAGI, per germline. The CDR3 consists of 15 residues. V dropped 4 bases and J dropped 5 bases, with 16 bases sitting between them. The CDR3 is CASSSYPPHRDTQYF. The DNA for the CDR3 is TGTGCCAGCAGTTCCTACCCGCCGCACAGAGATACGCAGTATTTT.

This rearrangement joins TRBV6-1 to TRBJ1-2; 9 bases map to TRBD1. This CDR3 has 13 residues. Germline CDR1 is MNHNS and CDR2 is SASEGT. The ends lost 6 bases at V and 6 bases at J; junction bases unmatched: 5. CDR3 loop: CASSARQGDGYTF. CDR3 sequence (DNA): TGTGCCAGCAGCGCCCGACAGGGGGATGGCTACACCTTC.

The genes are TRBV13 and TRBJ2-1, with D possibly being TRBD1 (5 bases). The CDR3 extends over 12 amino acids. The germline CDR1 and CDR2 sequences are PRHDT and FYEKMQ (reference sequence). Trimming cost V 5 bases and J 6 bases, with 8 bases left between them. CDR3 coding DNA: TGTGCCAGCAGCGGGGCCAGCAATGAGCAGTTCTTC. Its protein is CASSGASNEQFF.

The gene calls are TRBV11-2 and TRBJ2-7, with D uncertain. Germline CDR1 SGHAT, CDR2 FQNNGV. This CDR3 is built from 12 residues. V shed 1 base and J shed 3 bases, with 4 bases lying between them. The CDR3 DNA reads as TGTGCCAGCAGCTTAGTAATCTACGAGCAGTACTTC. It is translated as CASSLVIYEQYF.

This clone was recorded only once. V is TRBV5-1 and J is TRBJ1-3; D not resolved. Germline V gives CDR1 SGHRS, CDR2 YFSETQ. Trimming left V 4 bases short and J 4 bases short, with 9 bases between. This CDR3 has 13 amino acids. CDR3 in DNA: TGCGCCAGCAGCATCCCGGGGGGAAACACCATATATTTT. This sequence encodes CASSIPGGNTIYF.

Comments on this clone: Without the conserved terminal phenylalanine or tryptophan, this CDR3 likely stems from a read error. The genes are TRBV28 and TRBJ1-6; 8 bases line up with TRBD1. Looked up from germline, CDR1 is MDHEN and CDR2 is SYDVKM. The CDR3 is 15 residues long. Trimming cost V 5 bases and J 6 bases; bases outside gene matches: 6. The CDR3: CASSPSDRVNSPLHL. Here the CDR3 DNA reads TGTGCCAGCAGTCCTTCGGACAGGGTTAATTCACCCCTCCACCTT.

A few counts support this clone. The chain couples TRBV5-1 to TRBJ2-3; TRBD2 might be the D (5 bases). V lost 1 base to trimming and J lost 5 bases, with 17 bases between them. Germline V lookup: CDR1 SGHRS, CDR2 YFSETQ. This CDR3 is 16 amino acids long. Written as DNA, the CDR3 is TGCGCCAGCAGCTTGACCGGACTTCTCCCTCGAGATACGCAGTATTTT. This encodes CASSLTGLLPRDTQYF. Full variable domain (missing parts from reference TRBV5-1 and TRBJ2-3): KAGVTQTPRYLIKTRGQQVTLSCSPISGHRSVSWYQQTPGQGLQFLFEYFSETQRNKGNFPGRFSGRQFSNSRSEMNVSTLELGDSALYLCASSLTGLLPRDTQYFGPGTRLTVL.

V usage is TRBV30 and J usage is TRBJ1-2; D unresolved. V was shortened by 6 bases and J by 6 bases, with 29 bases between the two germline ends. Per the germline V gene, CDR1 is GTSNPN and CDR2 is SVGIG (reference sequence). This CDR3 has 17 residues. CDR3: CACKEPPGRTYGDGYTF. The CDR3 nucleotides are TGTGCCTGCAAGGAGCCCCCGGGCCGAACTTACGGGGATGGCTACACCTTC. Full variable domain (remainder filled in from reference TRBV30 and TRBJ1-2): SQTIHQWPATLVQPVGSPLSLECTVEGTSNPNLYWYRQAAGRGLQLLFYSVGIGQISSEVPQNLSASRPQDRQFILSSKKLLLSDSGFYLCACKEPPGRTYGDGYTFGSGTRLTVV.

The rearrangement links TRBV15 to TRBJ2-7; the D is unclear. V shed 3 bases and J shed 4 bases, with 13 bases lying between them. CDR3 size: 14 residues. CDR1 and CDR2 from the germline V gene are LNHNV and YYDKDF (reference sequence). The CDR3 bases are TGTGCCACCAGCAGCAGCGTCCTTGGGTACGAGCAGTACTTC. This encodes CATSSSVLGYEQYF.

As regards this clone: One junction end disagrees with the germline gene, perhaps due to a read error. The J gene is TRBJ2-3, the V gene TRBV7-7; 8 bases are shared with TRBD1. The CDR3 contains 15 residues. Germline V gene sequence: CDR1 SSHAT, CDR2 FNYEAQ (reference sequence). The CDR3 DNA reads as TGTGCTAGCAGCTTGTTCGCAGGGGGCGGTGATACGCAGTATTTT. Its translation: CASSLFAGGGDTQYF.

V usage is TRBV29-1 and J usage is TRBJ2-2; D might be TRBD1 (5 bases). The CDR3 length is 13 residues. The V end was cut by 2 bases, the J end by 5 bases, with 9 bases between. Germline-derived CDR1 and CDR2 are SQVTM and ANQGSEA. CDR3 nucleotide sequence: TGCAGCGTTGAAAAGGGGCGGACCGGGGAGCTGTTTTTT. Its protein is CSVEKGRTGELFF.

The V gene is TRBV7-9, the J gene TRBJ2-7, with 12 bases identical to TRBD2. Per the germline V gene, CDR1 is SEHNR and CDR2 is FQNEAQ (reference sequence). The CDR3 totals 14 residues. The trim removed 5 bases at V and 11 bases at J, leaving 10 bases unmatched. This CDR3 reads CASSSGTSGRREYF. In DNA form, the CDR3 reads TGTGCCAGCAGCAGCGGGACTAGCGGGCGCCGAGAGTACTTC.